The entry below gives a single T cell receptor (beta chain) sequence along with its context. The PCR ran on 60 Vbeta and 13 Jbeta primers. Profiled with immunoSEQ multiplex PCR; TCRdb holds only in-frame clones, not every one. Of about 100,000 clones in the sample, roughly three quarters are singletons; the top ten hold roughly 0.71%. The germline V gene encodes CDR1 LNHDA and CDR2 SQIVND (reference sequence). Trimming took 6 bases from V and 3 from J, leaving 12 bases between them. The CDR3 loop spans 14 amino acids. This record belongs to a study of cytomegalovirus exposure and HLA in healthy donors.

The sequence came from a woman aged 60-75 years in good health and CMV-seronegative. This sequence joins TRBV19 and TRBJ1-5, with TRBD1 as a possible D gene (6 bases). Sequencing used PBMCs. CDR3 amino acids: CASSLGQFNQPQHF. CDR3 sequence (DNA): TGTGCCAGTAGCCTCGGACAGTTCAATCAGCCCCAGCATTTT.